These 21 T cell receptor beta chains were sequenced from one sample in a study of human T cells and chemical hapten exposure. TCRdb reprocessed the RACE reads with MiXCR, giving one entry per CDR3 protein. The top ten clones hold 2.5% to 4% of a sample with 95,000 or so distinct CDR3 sequences, 9.5% to 12% of them seen once. Specified time point: patch test 2, 6 weeks after DPC sensitization. Treatment meaning: therapeutic diphenylcyclopropenone sensitization with weekly scalp DPC. The sample in question was whole blood, obtained in connection with sensitization to the hapten diphenylcyclopropenone (DPC). These TCRs come from a woman aged 40 to 55 with alopecia areata. Some clones in this sample may be carry-over from other donors' samples.

This chain joins TRBV12-3 or TRBV12-4 and TRBJ2-1, with D possibly matching TRBD2 (6 bases). CDR3 length: 14 amino acids. Trimming pared 8 bases from V and 7 bases from J, leaving 18 bases between. CDR3 bases: TGTGCCAGCTGGAGGGCGGGCTCCTTGAATGAGCAGTTCTTC. It encodes CASWRAGSLNEQFF.

This clonotype was seen a few times. The V gene is TRBV12-3 or TRBV12-4, the J gene TRBJ2-5; D is unresolved. With 3 bases removed from V and 0 bases from J, the gap between germline ends came to 2 bases. The CDR3 runs to 12 residues. The CDR3 nucleotides are TGTGCCAGCAGTTTCCACCAAGAGACCCAGTACTTC. This sequence encodes CASSFHQETQYF.

The chain combines TRBV27 with TRBJ1-6; 11 nucleotides agree with TRBD1. Trimming cost V 5 bases and J 9 bases; bases outside gene matches: 12. The CDR3 contains 17 residues. CDR1 is MNHEY, CDR2 SMNVEV, per germline (reference sequence). CDR3 coding DNA: TGTGCCAGCAGTACGAACGTCGGGACAGGGGGTAGTTCACCCCTCCACTTT. It specifies CASSTNVGTGGSSPLHF.

The chain has TRBV9 and TRBJ2-2; D remains unclear. The CDR3 has 15 residues. V lost 0 bases and J 1 base, leaving 7 bases between the germline ends. Germline V lookup: CDR1 SGDLS, CDR2 YYNGEE. The chain's CDR3 is CASSVAQRNTGELFF. The DNA for the CDR3 is TGTGCCAGCAGCGTAGCACAGCGGAACACCGGGGAGCTGTTTTTT.

This clonotype was seen repeatedly, ten times or more. The V gene is TRBV12-3 or TRBV12-4, the J gene TRBJ2-7; the D is unclear. This CDR3 has 12 residues. Trimming pared 3 bases from V and 3 bases from J, leaving 6 bases between. In DNA, the CDR3 is TGTGCCAGCAGTTTCCGGTACTACGAGCAGTACTTC. It translates to CASSFRYYEQYF.

There are many counts of this clonotype. This sequence joins TRBV5-1 and TRBJ1-1; a possible D gene is TRBD1 (5 bases). V lost 0 bases and J 0 bases, leaving 9 bases between the germline ends. Per germline, CDR1 SGHRS and CDR2 YFSETQ. CDR3 size: 15 residues. CDR3 DNA sequence: TGCGCCAGCAGCTTGGGGGTAGGGGTGAACACTGAAGCTTTCTTT. This translates into CASSLGVGVNTEAFF.

This chain uses TRBV5-4 with TRBJ1-2, with D hard to call. Germline V gives CDR1 SGHNT, CDR2 YYREEE (reference sequence). CDR3 length equals 15 residues. The ends were cut back, 0 bases at V and 4 bases at J, with 13 bases in the middle. CDR3 amino acids: CASSLAGLQRYGYTF. As DNA, the CDR3 is TGTGCCAGCAGCTTGGCGGGCCTCCAACGCTATGGCTACACCTTC.

The sample holds a few counts of this clonotype. This sequence joins TRBV6-5 and TRBJ1-1; 10 bases line up with TRBD1. This CDR3 contains 13 residues. V gave up 7 bases and J gave up 4 bases; unmatched junction bases: 3. The germline V gene has CDR1 MNHEY and CDR2 SVGAGI. The CDR3 loop reads CASTWTGGTEAFF. The CDR3 DNA follows: TGTGCCAGCACTTGGACAGGGGGCACTGAAGCTTTCTTT.

Ten or more counts support this clonotype. The chain combines TRBV25-1 with TRBJ1-4, with 9 bases aligning to TRBD1. The V segment lost 6 bases and the J segment 3 bases; nucleotides outside the gene matches: 5. Germline V gene sequence: CDR1 MGHDK, CDR2 SYGVNS. The CDR3 consists of 15 residues. The CDR3 nucleotides are TGTGCCAGCAGCCCGAGACAGGGGGCTAATGAAAAACTGTTTTTT. This encodes CASSPRQGANEKLFF.

The J gene is TRBJ2-7, the V gene TRBV7-9; D gene ambiguous. In germline, CDR1 is SEHNR, CDR2 FQNEAQ (reference sequence). V was shortened by 5 bases and J by 3 bases, with 8 bases between the two germline ends. The CDR3 length is 12 residues. CDR3 nucleotide sequence: TGTGCCAGCAGCCCAGACCTCTACGAGCAGTACTTC. Translated, it gives CASSPDLYEQYF.

This clonotype was detected many times. This chain uses TRBV7-9 with TRBJ2-3; D gene uncertain. With 5 bases removed from V and 2 bases from J, the gap between germline ends came to 17 bases. The CDR3 has 16 residues. From germline, CDR1 is SEHNR and CDR2 FQNEAQ (reference sequence). This chain's CDR3 is CASSPNRREHTDTQYF. CDR3 nucleotide sequence: TGTGCCAGCAGCCCGAACCGTAGGGAACACACAGATACGCAGTATTTT.

The CDR3, as DNA: TGCGCCAGCAGCCAAGATATGGAGGTGGGGCAAGAGACCCAGTACTTC. This encodes CASSQDMEVGQETQYF. The chain carries TRBV4-1 and TRBJ2-5; maybe TRBD2 (5 bases). The V gene's germline CDR1 is MGHRA and CDR2 YSYEKL. The CDR3 length is 16 residues. V lost 0 bases to trimming and J lost 2 bases, with 13 bases between them.

The V gene is TRBV14, the J gene TRBJ2-7; no definite D call. The ends were cut back, 0 bases at V and 2 bases at J, with 5 bases in the middle. This CDR3 is built from 13 residues. Germline V gives CDR1 SGHDN, CDR2 FVKESK. The CDR3 loop reads CASSQDVAYEQYF. The CDR3 nucleotides are TGTGCCAGCAGCCAAGATGTCGCCTACGAGCAGTACTTC.

There are a few counts of this clonotype. The chain employs TRBV2 and TRBJ2-7; D is perhaps TRBD2 (5 bases). The CDR3 extends over 15 amino acids. V lost 1 base, J lost 2 bases, and 12 bases lay in between. Germline CDR1 is SNHLY and CDR2 is FYNNEI. CDR3 residues: CASSEGRFDPYEQYF. CDR3 bases: TGTGCCAGCAGTGAAGGGAGGTTTGACCCCTACGAGCAGTACTTC. Full variable domain (remainder filled in from reference TRBV2 and TRBJ2-7): EPEVTQTPSHQVTQMGQEVILRCVPISNHLYFYWYRQILGQKVEFLVSFYNNEISEKSEIFDDQFSVERPDGSNFTLKIRSTKLEDSAMYFCASSEGRFDPYEQYFGPGTRLTVT.

V is TRBV27 and J is TRBJ2-7; 11 nucleotides line up with TRBD1. Germline V gives CDR1 MNHEY, CDR2 SMNVEV (reference sequence). V trimming: 6 bases; J trimming: 2 bases; junction bases outside the gene matches: 3. This CDR3 is built from 14 residues. The CDR3 reads CASRWTGGPYEQYF. Written as DNA, the CDR3 is TGTGCCAGCAGATGGACAGGGGGCCCCTACGAGCAGTACTTC.

This clonotype was found many times. The J gene is TRBJ1-1, the V gene TRBV11-2, with D perhaps matching TRBD1 (6 bases). CDR1 SGHAT and CDR2 FQNNGV come from the germline V gene. CDR3 length: 15 residues. The V end was cut by 2 bases, the J end by 7 bases, with 17 bases between. CDR3 region: CASSLSPGGLSEAFF. The CDR3 region has the DNA TGTGCCAGCAGCTTATCGCCCGGGGGCCTGAGTGAAGCTTTCTTT.

This clonotype was observed a few times. The chain couples TRBV6-6 to TRBJ2-1, with 11 bases aligning to TRBD2. The CDR3 spans 15 residues. Trimming removed 5 bases from V and 7 bases from J; junction bases left unmatched: 7. Germline CDR1 reads MNHNY; CDR2 reads SVGAGI (reference sequence). Here the CDR3 DNA reads TGTGCCAGCAGTACTACTAGCGGGAGAGGAAATGAGCAGTTCTTC. Its translation: CASSTTSGRGNEQFF.

The V call is TRBV2, the J call TRBJ2-1, with D perhaps TRBD1 (5 bases). Per the germline V gene, CDR1 is SNHLY and CDR2 is FYNNEI. This CDR3 is built from 15 residues. V was shortened by 4 bases and J by 0 bases, with 10 bases between the two germline ends. The CDR3 nucleotides read TGTGCCAGCAGTGTGACAGCGAGCTCCTACAATGAGCAGTTCTTC. Its translation: CASSVTASSYNEQFF.

The genes are TRBV19 and TRBJ2-1, with TRBD1 matching over 8 bases. The CDR3 extends over 14 amino acids. Looked up from germline, CDR1 is LNHDA and CDR2 is SQIVND (reference sequence). The ends lost 7 bases at V and 4 bases at J; junction bases unmatched: 6. DNA of the CDR3: TGTGCCAGTAATCCGACAGGGGTTTACAATGAGCAGTTCTTC. It specifies CASNPTGVYNEQFF.

A few counts support this clonotype. The chain has TRBV5-4 and TRBJ2-7; D is unclear. Per germline, CDR1 SGHNT and CDR2 YYREEE (reference sequence). This CDR3 is 14 amino acids long. The V and J ends lost 0 bases and 0 bases respectively, with 7 bases between them. The CDR3 bases are TGTGCCAGCAGCTTGGTTGGCAACTCCTACGAGCAGTACTTC. It yields the protein CASSLVGNSYEQYF.

Ten or more counts support this clonotype. The chain employs TRBV12-3 or TRBV12-4 and TRBJ1-5, with 7 bases fitting TRBD1. With 6 bases clipped from V and 5 bases from J, the junction kept 7 bases outside the gene matches. The CDR3 runs to 14 residues. CDR3 sequence reads: CASRPGGPDQPQHF. The CDR3 nucleotides are TGTGCCAGCAGACCAGGGGGACCCGATCAGCCCCAGCATTTT.